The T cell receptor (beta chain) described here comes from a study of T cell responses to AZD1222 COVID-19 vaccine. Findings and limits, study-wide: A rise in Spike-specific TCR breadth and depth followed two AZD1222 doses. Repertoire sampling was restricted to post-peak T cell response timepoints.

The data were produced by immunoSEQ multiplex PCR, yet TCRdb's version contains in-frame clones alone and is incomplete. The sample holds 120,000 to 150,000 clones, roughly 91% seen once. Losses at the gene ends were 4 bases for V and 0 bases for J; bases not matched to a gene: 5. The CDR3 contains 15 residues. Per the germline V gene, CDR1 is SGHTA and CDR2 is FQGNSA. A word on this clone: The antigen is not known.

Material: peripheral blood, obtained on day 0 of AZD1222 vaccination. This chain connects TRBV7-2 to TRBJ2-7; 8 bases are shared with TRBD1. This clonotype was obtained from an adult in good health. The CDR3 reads CASSWATGASYEQYF. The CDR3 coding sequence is TGTGCCAGCAGCTGGGCGACAGGGGCCTCCTACGAGCAGTACTTC.